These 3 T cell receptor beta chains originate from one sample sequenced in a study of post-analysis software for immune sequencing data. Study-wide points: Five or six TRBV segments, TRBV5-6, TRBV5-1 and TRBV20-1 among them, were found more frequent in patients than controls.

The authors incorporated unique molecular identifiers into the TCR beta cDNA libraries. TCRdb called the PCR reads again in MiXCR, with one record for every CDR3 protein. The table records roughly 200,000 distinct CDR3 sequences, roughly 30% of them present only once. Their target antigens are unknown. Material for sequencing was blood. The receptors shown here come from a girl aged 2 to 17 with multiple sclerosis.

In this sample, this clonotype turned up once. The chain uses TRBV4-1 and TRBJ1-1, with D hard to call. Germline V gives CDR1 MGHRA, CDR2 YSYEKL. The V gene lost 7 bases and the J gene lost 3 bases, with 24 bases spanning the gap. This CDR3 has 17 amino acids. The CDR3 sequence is CASITRWKTSRDTEAFF. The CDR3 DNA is TGCGCCAGCATCACAAGATGGAAGACATCGAGGGACACTGAAGCTTTCTTT.

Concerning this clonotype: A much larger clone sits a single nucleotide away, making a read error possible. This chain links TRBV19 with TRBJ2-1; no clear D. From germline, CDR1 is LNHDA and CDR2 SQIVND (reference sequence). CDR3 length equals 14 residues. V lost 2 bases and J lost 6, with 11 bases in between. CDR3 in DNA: TGTGCCAGTAGTATAACCCAGACTCCCAATGAGCAGTTCTTC. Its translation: CASSITQTPNEQFF.

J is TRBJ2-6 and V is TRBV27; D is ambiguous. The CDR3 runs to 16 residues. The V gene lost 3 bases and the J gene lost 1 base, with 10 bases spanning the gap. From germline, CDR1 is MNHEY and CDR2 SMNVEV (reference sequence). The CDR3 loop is CASSFLSFSGANVLTF. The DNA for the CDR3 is TGTGCCAGCAGTTTCCTCTCCTTTTCTGGGGCCAACGTCCTGACTTTC.